The present TCR beta chain was sequenced within a study of molecular identifiers for immune sequencing clone quantification. Study background: RNA from about 20,000 or 100,000 naive CD8 cells was split five ways in replicates, with four sequenced.

TCRdb recomputed calls from the PCR reads with MiXCR, one row per CDR3 protein. The data show 350,000 or so distinct CDR3 sequences, 20% to 25% seen once. Study-wide results and caveats: Highly expanded clone sizes could be underestimated by identical TCR molecules sharing a barcode. Spiked-in Jurkat TCR RNA corresponding to one cell was reported as detectable against about 1 million naive cells.

This clonotype was observed a handful of times. As yet, its antigen is unknown. V lost 0 bases and J lost 5, with 6 bases in between. Germline CDR1 is KGHSH and CDR2 is LQKENI. The CDR3 runs 13 residues. This sequence originates from a human donor in good health. Some libraries in this study had Jurkat cell RNA spiked in. This rearrangement joins TRBV18 to TRBJ2-3; no firm D call. Input material: naive CD8+ T cells from blood, with Jurkat cell RNA spiked in. Indicated subset: FACS-sorted CD8+CD4-CCR7+CD45RA+ naive T cells. CDR3 amino acids: CASSPPGKDTQYF. CDR3 in DNA: TGTGCCAGCTCACCACCGGGTAAAGATACGCAGTATTTT.